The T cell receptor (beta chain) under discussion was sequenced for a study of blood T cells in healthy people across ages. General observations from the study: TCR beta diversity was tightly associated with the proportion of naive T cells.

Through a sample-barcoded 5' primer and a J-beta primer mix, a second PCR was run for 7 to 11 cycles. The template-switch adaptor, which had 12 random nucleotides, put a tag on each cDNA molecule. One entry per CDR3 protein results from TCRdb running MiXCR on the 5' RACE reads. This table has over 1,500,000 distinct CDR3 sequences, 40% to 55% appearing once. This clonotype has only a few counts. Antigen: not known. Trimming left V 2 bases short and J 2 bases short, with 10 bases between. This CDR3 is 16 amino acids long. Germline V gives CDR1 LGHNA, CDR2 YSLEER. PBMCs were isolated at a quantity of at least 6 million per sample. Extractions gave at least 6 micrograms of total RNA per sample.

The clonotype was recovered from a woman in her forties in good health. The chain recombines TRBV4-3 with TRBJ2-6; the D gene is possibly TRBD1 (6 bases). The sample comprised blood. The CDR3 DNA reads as TGCGCCAGCAGCCAACAAAACAGGGCTGGGGCCAACGTCCTGACTTTC. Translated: CASSQQNRAGANVLTF.